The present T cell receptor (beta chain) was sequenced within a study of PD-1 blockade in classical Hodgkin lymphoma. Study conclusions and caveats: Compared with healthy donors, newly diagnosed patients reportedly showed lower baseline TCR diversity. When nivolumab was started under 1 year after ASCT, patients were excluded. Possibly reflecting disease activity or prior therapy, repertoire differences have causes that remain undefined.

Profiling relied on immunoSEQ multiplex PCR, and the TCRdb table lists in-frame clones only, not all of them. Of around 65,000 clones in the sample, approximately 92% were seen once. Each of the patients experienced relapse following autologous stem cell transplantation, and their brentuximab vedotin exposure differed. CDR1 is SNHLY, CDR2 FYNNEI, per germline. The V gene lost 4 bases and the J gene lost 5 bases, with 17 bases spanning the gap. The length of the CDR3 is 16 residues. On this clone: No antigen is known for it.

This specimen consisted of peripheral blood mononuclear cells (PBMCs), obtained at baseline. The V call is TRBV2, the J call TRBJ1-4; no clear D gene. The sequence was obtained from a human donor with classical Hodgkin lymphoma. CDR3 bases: TGTGCCAGCAGTGTATCCGAAGCTCTTGAAAATGAAAAACTGTTTTTT. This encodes CASSVSEALENEKLFF.